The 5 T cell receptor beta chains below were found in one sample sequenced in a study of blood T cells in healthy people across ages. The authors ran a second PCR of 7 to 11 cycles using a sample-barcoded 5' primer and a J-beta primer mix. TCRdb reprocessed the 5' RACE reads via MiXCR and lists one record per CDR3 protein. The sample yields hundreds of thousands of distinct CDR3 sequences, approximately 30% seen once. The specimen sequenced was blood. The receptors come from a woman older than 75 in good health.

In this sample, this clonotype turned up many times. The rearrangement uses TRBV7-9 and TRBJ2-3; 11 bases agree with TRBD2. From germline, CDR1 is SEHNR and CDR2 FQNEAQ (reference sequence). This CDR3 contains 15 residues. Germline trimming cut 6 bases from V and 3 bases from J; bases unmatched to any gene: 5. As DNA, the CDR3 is TGTGCCAGCAGGCGTCGGACTAGCGGGACAGATACGCAGTATTTT. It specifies CASRRRTSGTDTQYF.

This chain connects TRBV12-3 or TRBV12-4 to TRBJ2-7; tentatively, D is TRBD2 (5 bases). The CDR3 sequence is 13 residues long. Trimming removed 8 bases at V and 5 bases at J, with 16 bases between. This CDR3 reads CASAIAYVDEQYF. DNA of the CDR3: TGTGCCAGCGCGATAGCGTACGTGGACGAGCAGTACTTC.

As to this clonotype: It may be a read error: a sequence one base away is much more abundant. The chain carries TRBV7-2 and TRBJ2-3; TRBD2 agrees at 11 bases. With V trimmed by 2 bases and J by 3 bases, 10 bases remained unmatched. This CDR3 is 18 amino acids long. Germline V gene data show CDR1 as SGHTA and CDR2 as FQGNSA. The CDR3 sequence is CASSLWASGGQETDTQYF. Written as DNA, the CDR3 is TGTGCCAGCAGCTTATGGGCTAGCGGGGGGCAGGAGACAGATACGCAGTATTTT. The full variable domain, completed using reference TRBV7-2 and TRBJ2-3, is GAGVSQSPSNKVTEKGKDVELRCDPISGHTALYWYRQSLGQGLEFLIYFQGNSAPDKSGLPSDRFSAERTGGSVSTLTIQRTQQEDSAVYLCASSLWASGGQETDTQYFGPGTRLTVL.

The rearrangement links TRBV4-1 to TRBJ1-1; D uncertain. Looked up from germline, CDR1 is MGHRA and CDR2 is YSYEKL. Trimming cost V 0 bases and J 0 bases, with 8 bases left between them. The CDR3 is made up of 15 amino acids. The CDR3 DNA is TGCGCCAGCAGCCAAGAAGTCAGCTTGAACACTGAAGCTTTCTTT. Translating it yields CASSQEVSLNTEAFF.

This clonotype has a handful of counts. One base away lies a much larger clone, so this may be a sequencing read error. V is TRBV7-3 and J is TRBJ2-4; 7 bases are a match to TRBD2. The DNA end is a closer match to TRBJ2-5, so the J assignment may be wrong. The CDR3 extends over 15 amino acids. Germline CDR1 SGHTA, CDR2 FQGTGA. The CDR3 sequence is CASSSTGRGKETQYF. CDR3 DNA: TGTGCCAGCAGCTCAACGGGGCGGGGGAAAGAGACCCAGTACTTC.